This T cell receptor (beta chain) was retrieved from a study of T-cell memory formation after mild COVID-19. This clonotype was observed a handful of times. Germline V lookup: CDR1 ENHRY, CDR2 SYGVKD. The CDR3 totals 13 residues. The V end was cut by 10 bases, the J end by 2 bases, with 15 bases between. 5'RACE primed at constant segments yielded TCR alpha and TCR beta cDNA libraries bearing sample barcodes and UMIs. A single record per CDR3 protein comes from TCRdb applying MiXCR to the 5' RACE reads. The sample lists 450,000 to 700,000 distinct CDR3 sequences; roughly 18% were seen once. Material: PBMCs or a T cell subset sorted from them (not recorded which). The receptor was isolated from an adult woman who had mild COVID-19 (a few samples of this study predate the infection). Cell type and time point are not known. This rearrangement joins TRBV10-3 to TRBJ2-7; possible D gene TRBD1, 6 bases. CDR3 protein: CATEGQQAYEQYF. CDR3 nucleotides: TGTGCCACGGAAGGACAGCAGGCCTACGAGCAGTACTTC.